The 18 T cell receptor beta chains below come from one sample, sequenced in a study of blood T cell repertoires in COVID-19. Assay: immunoSEQ multiplex PCR; the TCRdb copy retains only in-frame clones and omits some. The data contain 150,000 to 200,000 clones, approximately 86% of them seen just once; the ten biggest clones take up 0.99%. Sequenced: peripheral blood. The source of these receptors is a man between 18 and 29 years old with acute or convalescent COVID-19.

The gene calls are TRBV28 and TRBJ2-3; 8 bases agree with TRBD2. CDR1 MDHEN and CDR2 SYDVKM come from the germline V gene. Germline trimming cut 2 bases from V and 1 base from J; bases unmatched to any gene: 11. The CDR3 runs 18 residues. The CDR3 sequence is CASSLPSMAGGRTDTQYF. The CDR3 nucleotides read TGTGCCAGCAGTTTACCTTCCATGGCGGGGGGCCGCACAGATACGCAGTATTTT.

V and J are TRBV30 and TRBJ1-6; D is unresolved. V gave up 7 bases and J gave up 3 bases, with 7 bases separating them. Per germline, CDR1 GTSNPN and CDR2 SVGIG (reference sequence). The CDR3 is 12 amino acids. The CDR3 reads CASSVYNSPLHF. As DNA, the CDR3 is TGTGCCTCCTCAGTCTATAATTCACCCCTCCACTTT.

The chain couples TRBV6-6 to TRBJ2-2, with TRBD1 matching 8 bases. Per the germline V gene, CDR1 is MNHNY and CDR2 is SVGAGI (reference sequence). This CDR3 is built from 16 residues. Trimming took 6 bases from V and 4 from J; bases not matched to a gene: 10. The DNA for the CDR3 is TGTGCCAGCAGCCCTAGACAGGGGTCAGTCACCGGGGAGCTGTTTTTT. It specifies CASSPRQGSVTGELFF.

This chain joins TRBV6-1 and TRBJ2-7, with 8 bases fitting TRBD1. Germline V lookup: CDR1 MNHNS, CDR2 SASEGT. Trimming took 2 bases from V and 7 from J; bases not matched to a gene: 10. CDR3 size: 15 residues. The CDR3 DNA reads TGTGCCAGCAGTGAACAGGGGGCCCCCCAGCGTGAGCAGTACGTC. This encodes CASSEQGAPQREQYV.

The J gene is TRBJ2-1, the V gene TRBV7-3; 11 nucleotides match TRBD2. This CDR3 has 16 amino acids. The germline gives CDR1 SGHTA, CDR2 FQGTGA. V gave up 5 bases and J gave up 2 bases; unmatched junction bases: 5. The CDR3 here is CASSPGLAGTYNEQFF. CDR3 nucleotide sequence: TGTGCCAGCAGCCCCGGACTAGCGGGTACCTACAATGAGCAGTTCTTC.

Only one count was recorded for this clone. This chain uses TRBV5-1 with TRBJ2-3, with 8 bases lining up with TRBD1. The CDR3 contains 12 residues. Trimming at V came to 4 bases and at J to 13 bases, leaving 8 bases not matched to a gene. Per the germline V gene, CDR1 is SGHRS and CDR2 is YFSETQ. The chain's CDR3 is CASSDPGTGKYF. DNA for the CDR3: TGCGCCAGCAGCGACCCGGGGACAGGAAAGTATTTT.

The chain carries TRBV5-6 and TRBJ1-2, with 8 bases matching TRBD1. The CDR3 consists of 16 residues. Germline V gene lookup returns CDR1 SGHDT and CDR2 YYEEEE. Unmatched junction bases numbered 8, after V lost 1 base and J lost 3 bases. The DNA for the CDR3 is TGTGCCAGCAGCTTGCTCGGGACAGGTGGGGACTATGGCTACACCTTC. Its translation: CASSLLGTGGDYGYTF.

The chain employs TRBV3-1 (or the pseudogene TRBV3-2) and TRBJ2-1; 8 positions agree with TRBD2. The ends lost 4 bases at V and 8 bases at J; junction bases unmatched: 10. CDR3 length equals 15 residues. The V gene's germline CDR1 is LGHDT and CDR2 YNNKEL (reference sequence). CDR3 coding DNA: TGTGCCAGCAGCCTGGGAGCGGGGGTGGTGGATGAGCAGTTCTTC. It specifies CASSLGAGVVDEQFF.

The V call is TRBV30, the J call TRBJ2-4; 8 bases map to TRBD2. The CDR3 length is 15 residues. Germline V gene lookup returns CDR1 GTSNPN and CDR2 SVGIG (reference sequence). V gave up 3 bases and J gave up 8 bases; unmatched junction bases: 12. As DNA, the CDR3 is TGTGCCTGGAGGAGTTTCTCGGGGGGGCTGGACATTCAGTACTTC. This translates into CAWRSFSGGLDIQYF.

V and J are TRBV24-1 and TRBJ2-5; D perhaps matches TRBD1 (5 bases). CDR1 and CDR2 (germline): KGHDR, SFDVKD. The CDR3 sequence is 19 residues long. V dropped 5 bases and J dropped 2 bases, with 26 bases sitting between them. CDR3 sequence (DNA): TGTGCCACCAGTGTTAGGGCCACAGCGATATGGTGGACACAAGAGACCCAGTACTTC. Translated: CATSVRATAIWWTQETQYF.

This clone has a handful of counts. V gene TRBV19 combines with J gene TRBJ1-2; the D is unclear. This CDR3 is 15 amino acids long. Trimming removed 3 bases from V and 4 bases from J, with 15 bases in between. CDR1 and CDR2 (germline): LNHDA, SQIVND (reference sequence). CDR3 in amino acids: CASSIGQVESYGYTF. Here the CDR3 DNA reads TGTGCCAGTAGTATCGGTCAGGTAGAGAGCTATGGCTACACCTTC.

The gene calls are TRBV6-5 and TRBJ1-3; perhaps TRBD1 as D (5 bases). The V and J ends lost 6 bases and 2 bases respectively, with 14 bases between them. Germline-derived CDR1 and CDR2 are MNHEY and SVGAGI. The CDR3 extends over 15 amino acids. CDR3 amino acids: CASRGGAGTGNTIYF. The CDR3 DNA follows: TGTGCCAGCAGGGGCGGGGCTGGCACTGGAAACACCATATATTTT.

The V call is TRBV7-6, the J call TRBJ2-5; 7 bases agree with TRBD1. Germline-derived CDR1 and CDR2 are SGHVS and FNYEAQ. This CDR3 spans 14 amino acids. With 5 bases clipped from V and 5 bases from J, the junction kept 8 bases outside the gene matches. The CDR3 sequence is CASSPTGASETQYF. The CDR3 region has the DNA TGTGCCAGCAGCCCAACAGGGGCGTCGGAGACCCAGTACTTC.

This clone is a singleton in its sample. The chain has TRBV7-8 and TRBJ2-7; tentative D call: TRBD2 (6 bases). Trimming left V 11 bases short and J 3 bases short, with 17 bases between. The CDR3 extends over 13 amino acids. Germline loops: CDR1 SGHVS, CDR2 FQNEAQ. CDR3 nucleotide sequence: TGTGCCCCAGCCAAGAAGGGACTCTACGAGCAGTACTTC. This gives the protein CAPAKKGLYEQYF.

The chain uses TRBV9 and TRBJ1-1; 7 bases fit TRBD1. Germline V gene lookup returns CDR1 SGDLS and CDR2 YYNGEE. Trimming removed 4 bases from V and 4 bases from J; junction bases left unmatched: 4. The CDR3 spans 13 residues. The CDR3, as DNA: TGTGCCAGCAGCTCCAGGGGGAGCACTGAAGCTTTCTTT. It specifies CASSSRGSTEAFF.

This chain uses TRBV5-8 with TRBJ1-5; D not certain. The CDR3 is made up of 10 amino acids. Trimming left V 7 bases short and J 7 bases short, with 6 bases between. Per the germline V gene, CDR1 is SGHTS and CDR2 is YDEGEE. As DNA, the CDR3 is TGTGCCAGCTCTACCCAGCCCCAGCATTTT. Translating it yields CASSTQPQHF.

The V call is TRBV19, the J call TRBJ1-1; D is undetermined. The length of the CDR3 is 13 residues. V lost 3 bases and J lost 6, with 11 bases in between. CDR1 LNHDA and CDR2 SQIVND come from the germline V gene (reference sequence). Here the CDR3 DNA reads TGTGCCAGTAGTATGTTTACAGTCCCTGAAGCTTTCTTT. It translates to CASSMFTVPEAFF.

The chain uses TRBV5-8 and TRBJ1-6; TRBD1 aligns across 7 bases. V was pared by 0 bases and J by 9 bases, with 6 bases of the junction left unmatched. CDR1 is SGHTS and CDR2 is YDEGEE in the germline V gene. This CDR3 region has 15 residues. This CDR3 reads CASSLVGGAGSPLHF. DNA for the CDR3: TGTGCCAGCAGCTTGGTAGGGGGCGCGGGTTCACCCCTCCACTTT.